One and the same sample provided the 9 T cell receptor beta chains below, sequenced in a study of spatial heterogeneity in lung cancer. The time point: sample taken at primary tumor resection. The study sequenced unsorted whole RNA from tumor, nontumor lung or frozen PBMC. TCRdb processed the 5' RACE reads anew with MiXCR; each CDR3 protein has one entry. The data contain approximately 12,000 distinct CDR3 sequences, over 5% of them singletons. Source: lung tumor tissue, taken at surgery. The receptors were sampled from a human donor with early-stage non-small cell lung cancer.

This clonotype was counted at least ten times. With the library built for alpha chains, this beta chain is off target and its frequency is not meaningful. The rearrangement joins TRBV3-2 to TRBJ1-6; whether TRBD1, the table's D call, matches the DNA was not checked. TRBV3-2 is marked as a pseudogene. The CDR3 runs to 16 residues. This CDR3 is CASSQDPPQGNSPLHF. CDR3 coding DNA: TGTGCCAGCAGCCAAGATCCCCCACAGGGGAATTCACCCCTCCACTTT.

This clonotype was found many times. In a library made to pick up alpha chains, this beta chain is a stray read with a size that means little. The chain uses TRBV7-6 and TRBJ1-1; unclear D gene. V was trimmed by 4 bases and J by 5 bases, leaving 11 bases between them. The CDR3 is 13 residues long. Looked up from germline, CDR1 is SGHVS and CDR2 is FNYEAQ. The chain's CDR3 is CASSSSAGTEAFF. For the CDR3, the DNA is TGTGCCAGCAGCTCCTCGGCGGGGACTGAAGCTTTCTTT.

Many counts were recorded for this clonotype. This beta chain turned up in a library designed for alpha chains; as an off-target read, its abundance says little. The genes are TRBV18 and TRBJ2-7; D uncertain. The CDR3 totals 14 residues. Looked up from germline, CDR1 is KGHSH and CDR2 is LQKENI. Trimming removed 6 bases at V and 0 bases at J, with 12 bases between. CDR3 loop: CASSHGVSSYEQYV. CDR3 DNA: TGTGCCAGCTCCCATGGCGTCAGCTCCTACGAGCAGTACGTC.

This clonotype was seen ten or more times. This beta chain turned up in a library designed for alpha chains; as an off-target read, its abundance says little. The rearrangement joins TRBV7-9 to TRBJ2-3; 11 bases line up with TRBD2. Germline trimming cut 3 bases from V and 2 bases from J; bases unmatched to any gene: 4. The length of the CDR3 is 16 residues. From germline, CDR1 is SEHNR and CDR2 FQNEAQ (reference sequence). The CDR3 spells CASSLGTSGPTDTQYF. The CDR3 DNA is TGTGCCAGCAGCTTGGGGACTAGCGGACCCACAGATACGCAGTATTTT.

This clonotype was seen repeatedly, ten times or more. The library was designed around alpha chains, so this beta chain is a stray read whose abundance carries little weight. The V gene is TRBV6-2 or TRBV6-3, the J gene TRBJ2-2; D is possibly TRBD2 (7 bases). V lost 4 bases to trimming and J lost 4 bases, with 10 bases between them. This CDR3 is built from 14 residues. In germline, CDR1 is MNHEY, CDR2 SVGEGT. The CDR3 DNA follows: TGTGCCAGCAGTTCGGGGGGCCCCACCGGGGAGCTGTTTTTT. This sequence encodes CASSSGGPTGELFF.

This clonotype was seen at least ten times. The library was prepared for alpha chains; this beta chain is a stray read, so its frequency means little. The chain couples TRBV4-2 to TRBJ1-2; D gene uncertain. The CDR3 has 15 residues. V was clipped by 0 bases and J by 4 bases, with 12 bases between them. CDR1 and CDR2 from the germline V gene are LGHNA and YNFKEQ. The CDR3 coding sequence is TGTGCCAGCAGCCAAGATCCCCACGTCGTCTATGGCTACACCTTC. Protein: CASSQDPHVVYGYTF.

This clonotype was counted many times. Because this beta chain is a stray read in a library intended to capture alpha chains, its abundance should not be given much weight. The CDR3 sequence is CASRPTGSREEAFF. The CDR3 bases are TGTGCCAGCAGGCCCACGGGGTCCAGGGAGGAGGCTTTCTTT. J is TRBJ1-1 and V is TRBV3-1, with D possibly matching TRBD1 (5 bases). The CDR3 length is 14 residues. V was cut by 6 bases and J by 11 bases, with 22 bases left in between. Germline loops: CDR1 LGHDT, CDR2 YNNKEL (reference sequence).

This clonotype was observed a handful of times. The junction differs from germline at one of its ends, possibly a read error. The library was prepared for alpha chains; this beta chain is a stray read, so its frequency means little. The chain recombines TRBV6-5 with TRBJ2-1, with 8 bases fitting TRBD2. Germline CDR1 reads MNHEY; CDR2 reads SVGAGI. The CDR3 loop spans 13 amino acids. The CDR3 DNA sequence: TGTGCCAGTAGTTATAGCGGGAACAATGAGCAGTTCTTC. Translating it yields CASSYSGNNEQFF.

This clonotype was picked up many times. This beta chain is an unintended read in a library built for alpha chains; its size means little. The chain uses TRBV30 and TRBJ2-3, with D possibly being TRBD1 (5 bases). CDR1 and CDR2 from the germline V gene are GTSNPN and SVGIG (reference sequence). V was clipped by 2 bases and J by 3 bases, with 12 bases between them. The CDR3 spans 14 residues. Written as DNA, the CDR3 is TGTGCCTGGAGTATCGCAGGGCTGACAGATACGCAGTATTTT. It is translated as CAWSIAGLTDTQYF.